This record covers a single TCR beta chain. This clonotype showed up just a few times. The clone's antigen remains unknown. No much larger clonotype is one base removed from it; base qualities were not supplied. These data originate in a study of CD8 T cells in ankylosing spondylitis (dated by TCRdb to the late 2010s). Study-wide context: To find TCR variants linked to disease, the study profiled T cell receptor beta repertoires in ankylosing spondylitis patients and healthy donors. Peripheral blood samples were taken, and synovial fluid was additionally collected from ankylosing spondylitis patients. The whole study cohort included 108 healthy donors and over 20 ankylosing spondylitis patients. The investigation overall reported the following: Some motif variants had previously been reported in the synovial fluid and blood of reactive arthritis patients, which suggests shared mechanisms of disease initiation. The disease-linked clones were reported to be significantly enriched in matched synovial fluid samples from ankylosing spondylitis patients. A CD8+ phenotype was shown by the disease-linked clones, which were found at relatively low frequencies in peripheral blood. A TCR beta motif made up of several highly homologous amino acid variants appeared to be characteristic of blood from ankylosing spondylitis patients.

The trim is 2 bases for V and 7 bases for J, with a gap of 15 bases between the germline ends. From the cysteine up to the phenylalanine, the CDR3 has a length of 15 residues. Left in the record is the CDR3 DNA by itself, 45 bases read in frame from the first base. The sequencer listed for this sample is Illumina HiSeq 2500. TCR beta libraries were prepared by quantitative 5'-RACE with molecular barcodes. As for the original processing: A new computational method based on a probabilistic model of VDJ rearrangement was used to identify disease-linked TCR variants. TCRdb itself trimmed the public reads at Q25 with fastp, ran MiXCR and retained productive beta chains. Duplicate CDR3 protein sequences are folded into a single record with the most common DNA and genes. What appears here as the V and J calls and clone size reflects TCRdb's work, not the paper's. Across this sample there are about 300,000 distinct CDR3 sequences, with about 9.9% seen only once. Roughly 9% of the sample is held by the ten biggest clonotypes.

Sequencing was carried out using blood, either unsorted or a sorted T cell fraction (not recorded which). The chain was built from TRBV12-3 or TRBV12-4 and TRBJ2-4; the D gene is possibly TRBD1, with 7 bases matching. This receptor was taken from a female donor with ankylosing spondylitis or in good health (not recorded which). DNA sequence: TGTGCCAGCAGTTTATGGGGACTGACAGGGAACATTCAGTACTTC. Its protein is CASSLWGLTGNIQYF.